This T cell receptor (beta chain) was observed in a study of multiple sclerosis patients with progressive multifocal leukoencephalopathy (dated by TCRdb to between 2017 and 2020). For the study in its entirety: The study examined peripheral T and B cells of MS patients who developed PML (4 under natalizumab, 1 after alemtuzumab) and treated patients who did not. Longitudinal follow-up was performed in two natalizumab-treated patients who later developed PML, from before therapy through 6 and 12 months to PML onset. The study aimed to detect JC virus-specific or public T-cell expansions arising at the time of PML onset.

The CDR3 runs 14 residues from the cysteine to the phenylalanine. The read is trimmed to its CDR3 DNA, 42 bases read in frame from base 1. Trimming takes 5 bases from V and 0 bases from J, and the germline ends sit 10 bases apart. Via the germline V gene, CDR1 is SQVTM and CDR2 ANQGSEA. The time point label of this sample denotes: time of PML onset. The sample's treatment or condition label, in plain terms: on natalizumab therapy at sampling. Diagnosis of PML was based on clinical and MRI findings and confirmed by finding JC virus DNA in cerebrospinal fluid. In the natalizumab-treated patients, PML was found to develop after between roughly 15 and 60 months of natalizumab therapy. Interferon beta had previously been received by all listed patients, and all PML patients were female. T3 blood samples were collected at the time of PML onset. Isolation of peripheral blood mononuclear cells was performed by Ficoll-Hypaque density gradient centrifugation.

Study-wide findings and limitations: Lower normalized Shannon entropy suggested less diverse TRB repertoires in most PML patients, whereas the natalizumab-treated controls showed values near 1. Analysis was restricted to peripheral blood, although for natalizumab-associated PML, cerebrospinal fluid or brain lymphocytes might be more informative. TRB clones with frequency above 0.5% were observed only in PML patients, but the clones expanded at PML onset were found to be already present before and during natalizumab therapy. When PML developed, no shared TRBV or TRBJ gene usage and no preferred TRBV-TRBJ pairings were found. Given the small, descriptive cohort, it remained unclear whether the study findings reflect JC virus infection or general immunocompromise.

The immunoSEQ two-step multiplex PCR at survey-level depth was used to amplify TRB CDR3 regions from genomic DNA. Synthetic inline TR CDR3 controls covering all V-J pairings were spiked into each PCR to estimate template counts and remove amplification bias. Reads were processed so that amplification and sequencing bias were reduced, and quantification was performed against synthetic TR CDR3 analogs. The authors' analysis ran thus. Raw data were processed in ImmunoSEQ Analyzer, removing out-of-frame sequences and CDR3s with stop codons, and genes were named by IMGT nomenclature. Repertoire diversity was summarized as normalized Shannon entropy, defined as 1 minus Pielou's evenness. TRB sequences were treated as identical only when sharing V gene, J gene and CDR3. Public PML clonotypes were CDR3s shared by two or more PML-onset samples but absent earlier, in controls, and in public databases. Positional CDR3 amino acid composition was analyzed in Skylign with the observed count method. TCRdb stores this immuneACCESS table with in-frame sequences only. Part of the clones is absent; in the studies checked, under half of the shortfall reflects unresolved V genes, and no reason is known for the rest. The V and J calls and clone size come from that table; D and trimming were worked out from the DNA. The sample table holds 30,000 or so clones, of which more than 80% were seen once. The top ten hold about an eighth of the sample.

Concerning this clone: This clone's antigen is unknown. One base away there is no much larger clone; base qualities are not given.

The sequence is built from TRBV29-1 and TRBJ2-2, with the identity of the D gene unclear. This material consisted of PBMCs, taken from a patient treated with natalizumab. The TCR originated in a young woman with progressive multifocal leukoencephalopathy. The CDR3 amino acid sequence is: CSVSTVPNTGELFF. The nucleotides read TGCAGCGTTTCTACAGTCCCGAACACCGGGGAGCTGTTTTTT.